A single sample gave rise to the 17 T cell receptor beta chains below, sequenced in a study of blood T cell repertoires in COVID-19. The method was immunoSEQ multiplex PCR; TCRdb's version includes in-frame clones alone and lacks a portion of them. Of about 120,000 clones in the sample, 75% to 90% were seen once. The specimen sequenced was peripheral blood. All receptors derive from a woman between 55 and 75 years old with COVID-19, enrolled during active disease.

This chain uses TRBV7-2 with TRBJ1-2, with 8 bases aligning to TRBD1. After removal of 5 bases from V and 7 bases from J, the junction contained 9 bases not matched to a gene. The CDR3 runs to 14 residues. The germline CDR1 and CDR2 sequences are SGHTA and FQGNSA. CDR3 nucleotide sequence: TGTGCCAGCAGCCCCGGACAGGGTGCGACTGGCTACACCTTC. It is translated as CASSPGQGATGYTF.

V gene TRBV5-1 combines with J gene TRBJ1-3; a possible D gene is TRBD1 (6 bases). The CDR3 has 14 amino acids. V was cut by 4 bases and J by 7 bases, with 15 bases left in between. CDR1 is SGHRS and CDR2 is YFSETQ in the germline V gene. Here the CDR3 DNA reads TGCGCCAGCAGCCCAGGACAGTCAGGGAACACCATATATTTT. It codes for CASSPGQSGNTIYF.

The rearrangement links TRBV7-9 to TRBJ1-1; D is undetermined. Germline CDR1 is SEHNR and CDR2 is FQNEAQ (reference sequence). CDR3 length: 14 residues. Trimming took 5 bases from V and 3 from J, leaving 13 bases between them. CDR3 loop: CASSRSGQDTEAFF. In DNA form, the CDR3 reads TGTGCCAGCAGCCGTTCAGGTCAGGACACTGAAGCTTTCTTT. The variable domain in full, completed from reference TRBV7-9 and TRBJ1-1, reads DTGVSQNPRHKITKRGQNVTFRCDPISEHNRLYWYRQTLGQGPEFLTYFQNEAQLEKSRLLSDRFSAERPKGSFSTLEIQRTEQGDSAMYLCASSRSGQDTEAFFGQGTRLTVV.

Judged by abundance, this clone is medium-sized. The rearrangement joins TRBV7-2 to TRBJ2-7; possibly TRBD1 for D (6 bases). The germline V gene encodes CDR1 SGHTA and CDR2 FQGNSA. V lost 0 bases and J lost 9, with 15 bases in between. CDR3 length: 14 amino acids. CDR3 loop: CASSLAREDRLQYF. CDR3 nucleotides: TGTGCCAGCAGCTTAGCTCGTGAGGACAGACTGCAGTACTTC.

This clone has just a few counts. The chain links TRBV5-6 to TRBJ1-2, with 7 bases aligning to TRBD1. The CDR3 sequence is 17 residues long. CDR1 and CDR2 (germline): SGHDT, YYEEEE. The V and J ends lost 0 bases and 5 bases, in that order; junction bases with no gene match: 13. CDR3 protein: CASSLGNRGLSLYGYTF. CDR3 sequence (DNA): TGTGCCAGCAGCTTGGGCAACAGGGGTCTATCACTATATGGCTACACCTTC.

The chain has TRBV19 and TRBJ1-6, with no clear D. V was trimmed by 2 bases and J by 3 bases, leaving 5 bases between them. CDR1 is LNHDA and CDR2 is SQIVND in the germline V gene (reference sequence). There are 14 residues in the CDR3. CDR3 in DNA: TGTGCCAGTAGTATAACAGACTATAATTCACCCCTCCACTTT. Its translation: CASSITDYNSPLHF.

This rearrangement joins TRBV27 to TRBJ1-6; 8 bases align to TRBD1. The V segment lost 6 bases and the J segment 9 bases; nucleotides outside the gene matches: 4. Germline CDR1 MNHEY, CDR2 SMNVEV (reference sequence). The CDR3 runs to 13 residues. The chain's CDR3 is CASRRQGISPLHF. The DNA of the CDR3 is TGTGCCAGCAGGAGACAGGGGATTTCACCCCTCCACTTT.

The chain joins TRBV7-2 to TRBJ1-1; TRBD1 might be the D (6 bases). The CDR3 has 17 amino acids. Trimming removed 7 bases from V and 0 bases from J, with 21 bases in between. CDR1 and CDR2 from the germline V gene are SGHTA and FQGNSA. The CDR3 reads CASNPTGTAFMNTEAFF. The CDR3 DNA sequence: TGTGCCAGCAACCCTACAGGGACGGCCTTCATGAACACTGAAGCTTTCTTT. The entire variable domain, with the rest obtained from reference TRBV7-2 and TRBJ1-1, is as follows: GAGVSQSPSNKVTEKGKDVELRCDPISGHTALYWYRQSLGQGLEFLIYFQGNSAPDKSGLPSDRFSAERTGGSVSTLTIQRTQQEDSAVYLCASNPTGTAFMNTEAFFGQGTRLTVV.

In nucleotides, the CDR3 is TGTGCCAGTAGGCGGGACAGCTCTGGGGCCAACGTCCTGACTTTC. Encoded protein: CASRRDSSGANVLTF. V usage is TRBV19 and J usage is TRBJ2-6, with a possible D match to TRBD1 (7 bases). The germline V gene encodes CDR1 LNHDA and CDR2 SQIVND (reference sequence). V shed 6 bases and J shed 0 bases, with 9 bases lying between them. This CDR3 spans 15 amino acids. The variable domain in full, completed from reference TRBV19 and TRBJ2-6, reads DGGITQSPKYLFRKEGQNVTLSCEQNLNHDAMYWYRQDPGQGLRLIYYSQIVNDFQKGDIAEGYSVSREKKESFPLTVTSAQKNPTAFYLCASRRDSSGANVLTFGAGSRLTVL.

This clone has ten or more counts. The genes are TRBV2 and TRBJ2-7, with a tentative D call TRBD1 (5 bases). Between the trimmed V and J ends, which lost 10 bases and 0 bases, there was a span of 16 bases. Germline CDR1 is SNHLY and CDR2 is FYNNEI. The CDR3 has 14 residues. The CDR3 reads CAIHRISVSYEQYF. The CDR3 DNA reads as TGTGCCATCCACAGGATTTCGGTCTCCTACGAGCAGTACTTC.

This clone was seen only a few times. The chain has TRBV27 and TRBJ2-5, with no clear D. Between the trimmed V and J ends, which lost 0 bases and 2 bases, there was a span of 10 bases. The CDR3 spans 15 residues. Per the germline V gene, CDR1 is MNHEY and CDR2 is SMNVEV (reference sequence). The DNA of the CDR3 is TGTGCCAGCAGTTTATCTTCCGGGTGGCAAGAGACCCAGTACTTC. Protein: CASSLSSGWQETQYF.

This rearrangement joins TRBV2 to TRBJ1-2, with 7 positions matching TRBD1. This CDR3 has 12 amino acids. CDR1 is SNHLY, CDR2 FYNNEI, per germline. V dropped 9 bases and J dropped 4; count of bases not matched to a gene: 5. The CDR3 spells CASHRGAYGYTF. The CDR3 DNA sequence: TGTGCCAGTCACAGGGGTGCCTATGGCTACACCTTC.

Only a few counts were recorded for this clone. The CDR3 here is CASSYGDSGGYGYTF. The CDR3 nucleotides read TGTGCCAGCAGTTACGGGGACAGCGGAGGCTATGGCTACACCTTC. The chain joins TRBV6-2 or TRBV6-3 to TRBJ1-2, with 7 bases fitting TRBD1. CDR1 and CDR2 (germline): MNHEY, SVGEGT. V gave up 2 bases and J gave up 4 bases; unmatched junction bases: 7. This CDR3 comprises 15 residues.

This clone was counted only a few times. Written as DNA, the CDR3 is TGTGCCAGCTCCCGAGGGGACAGGGCGAACACTGAAGCTTTCTTT. Its protein product is CASSRGDRANTEAFF. The V gene is TRBV18, the J gene TRBJ1-1; 9 nucleotides match TRBD1. With V trimmed by 6 bases and J by 1 base, 6 bases remained unmatched. Per germline, CDR1 KGHSH and CDR2 LQKENI. This CDR3 region has 15 residues.

The chain joins TRBV6-4 to TRBJ2-2; tentatively, D is TRBD1 (6 bases). The V end lost 7 bases, the J end lost 2 bases, and 11 bases lay between the germline ends. Looked up from germline, CDR1 is MRHNA and CDR2 is SNTAGT. This CDR3 comprises 14 residues. The CDR3 nucleotides are TGTGCCAGCACCCAGGACAGAAACACCGGGGAGCTGTTTTTT. It encodes CASTQDRNTGELFF.

CDR3 region: CASTPVTSGNEKLFF. The CDR3 nucleotides read TGTGCCAGTACCCCGGTGACAAGCGGTAATGAAAAACTGTTTTTT. This chain uses TRBV19 with TRBJ1-4; D is uncertain. Germline CDR1 reads LNHDA; CDR2 reads SQIVND (reference sequence). The germline V and J ends were trimmed by 7 bases and 4 bases, with 16 bases remaining between them. This CDR3 region has 15 residues.

This sequence joins TRBV24-1 and TRBJ2-1; 12 positions agree with TRBD2. CDR1 KGHDR and CDR2 SFDVKD come from the germline V gene. J was trimmed by 9 bases and V by 7 bases; bases with no gene match: 3. CDR3 length equals 13 residues. The CDR3 sequence: CATRLAGGAEQFF. Here the CDR3 DNA reads TGTGCCACCAGACTAGCGGGGGGCGCTGAGCAGTTCTTC.